This T cell receptor (beta chain) was profiled in a study of T cells after yellow fever vaccination. Study results and limitations: Boosting was followed by the reappearance of most primary-vaccination clones (about 97% CD4, roughly 90% CD8).

Template switching with 5'RACE generated the TCR cDNA and added a universal primer site and UMIs. TCRdb recomputed calls from the 5' RACE reads with MiXCR, one row per CDR3 protein. The sample has just under 600,000 distinct CDR3 sequences, roughly 12% seen once; the top ten hold around an eighth. With regard to this clonotype: Antigen unknown.

This material consisted of PBMCs, taken on the day of the yellow fever booster vaccination. The sequence came from a young man who received the YFV17D yellow fever vaccine.

The CDR3 coding sequence is TGTGCCAGCAGCTTAGCGACTCCAGAATGGCAGTTCTTC. Amino acid sequence: CASSLATPEWQFF. The J gene is TRBJ2-1, the V gene TRBV7-9, with D uncertain. Per germline, CDR1 SEHNR and CDR2 FQNEAQ (reference sequence). Trimming left V 0 bases short and J 12 bases short, with 12 bases between. The CDR3 runs 13 residues.